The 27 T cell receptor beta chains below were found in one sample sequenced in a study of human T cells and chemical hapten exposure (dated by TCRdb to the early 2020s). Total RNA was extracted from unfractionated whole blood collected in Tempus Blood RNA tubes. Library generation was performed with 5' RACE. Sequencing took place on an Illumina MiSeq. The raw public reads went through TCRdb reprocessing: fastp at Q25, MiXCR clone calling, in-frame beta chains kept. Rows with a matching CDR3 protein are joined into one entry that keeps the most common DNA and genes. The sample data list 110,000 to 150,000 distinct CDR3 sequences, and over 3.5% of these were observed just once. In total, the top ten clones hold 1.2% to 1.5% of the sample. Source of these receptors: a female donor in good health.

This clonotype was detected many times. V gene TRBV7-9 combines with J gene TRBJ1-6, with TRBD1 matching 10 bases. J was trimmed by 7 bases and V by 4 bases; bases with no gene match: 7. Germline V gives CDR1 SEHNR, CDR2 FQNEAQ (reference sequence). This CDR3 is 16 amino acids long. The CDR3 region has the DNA TGTGCCAGCAGCTCGACAGGGGGCCGGGGCAATTCACCCCTCCACTTT. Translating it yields CASSSTGGRGNSPLHF.

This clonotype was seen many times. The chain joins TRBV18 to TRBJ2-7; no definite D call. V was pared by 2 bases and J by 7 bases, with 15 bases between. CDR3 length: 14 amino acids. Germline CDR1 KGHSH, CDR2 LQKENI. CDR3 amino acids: CASSPGQSNREQYF. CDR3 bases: TGTGCCAGCTCACCAGGGCAGTCCAACCGGGAGCAGTACTTC.

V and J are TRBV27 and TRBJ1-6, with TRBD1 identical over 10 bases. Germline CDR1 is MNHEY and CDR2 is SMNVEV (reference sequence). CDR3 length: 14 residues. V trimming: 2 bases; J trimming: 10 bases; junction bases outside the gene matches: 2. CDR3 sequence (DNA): TGTGCCAGCAGTTTAATGGACAGGGGGTCACCCCTCCACTTT. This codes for CASSLMDRGSPLHF.

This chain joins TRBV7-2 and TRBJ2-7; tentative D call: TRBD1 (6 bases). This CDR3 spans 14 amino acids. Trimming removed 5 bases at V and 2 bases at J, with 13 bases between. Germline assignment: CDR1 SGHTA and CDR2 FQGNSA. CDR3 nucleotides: TGTGCCAGCAGCCCAGGACAGCCCACCTACGAGCAGTACTTC. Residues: CASSPGQPTYEQYF.

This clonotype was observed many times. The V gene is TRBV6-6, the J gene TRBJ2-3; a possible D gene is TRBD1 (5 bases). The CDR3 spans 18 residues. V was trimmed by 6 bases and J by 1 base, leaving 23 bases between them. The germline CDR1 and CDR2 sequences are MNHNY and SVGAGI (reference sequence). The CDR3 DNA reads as TGTGCCAGCAGATTTCGTAATGGCAGGGCTCAGGGCACAGATACGCAGTATTTT. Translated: CASRFRNGRAQGTDTQYF.

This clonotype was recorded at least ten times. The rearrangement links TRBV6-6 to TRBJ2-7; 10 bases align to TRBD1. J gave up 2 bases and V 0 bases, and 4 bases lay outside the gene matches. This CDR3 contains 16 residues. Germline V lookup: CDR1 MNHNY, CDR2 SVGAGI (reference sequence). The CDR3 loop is CASSYSRGTGAYEQYF. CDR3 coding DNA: TGTGCCAGCAGTTACTCTAGGGGGACAGGGGCCTACGAGCAGTACTTC.

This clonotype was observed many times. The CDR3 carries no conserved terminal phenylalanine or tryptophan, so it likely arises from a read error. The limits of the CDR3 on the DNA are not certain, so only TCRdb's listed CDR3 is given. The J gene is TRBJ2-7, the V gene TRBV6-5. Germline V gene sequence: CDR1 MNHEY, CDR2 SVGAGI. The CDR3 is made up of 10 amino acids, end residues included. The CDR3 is CASSYSRVDL.

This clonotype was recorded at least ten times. As DNA, the CDR3 is TGTGCCAGCAGCTCCACCCCTTCGGAGACCCAGTACTTC. This codes for CASSSTPSETQYF. The rearrangement joins TRBV7-3 to TRBJ2-5, with no clear D. The V end was cut by 4 bases, the J end by 5 bases, with 11 bases between. Germline V gene lookup returns CDR1 SGHTA and CDR2 FQGTGA. The CDR3 length is 13 residues.

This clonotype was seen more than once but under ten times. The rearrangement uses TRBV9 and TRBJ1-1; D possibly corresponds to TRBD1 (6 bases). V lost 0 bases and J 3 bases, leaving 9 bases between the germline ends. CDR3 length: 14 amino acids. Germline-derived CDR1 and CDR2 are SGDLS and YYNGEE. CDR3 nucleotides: TGTGCCAGCAGCGTAGACGGACAGTACACTGAAGCTTTCTTT. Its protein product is CASSVDGQYTEAFF.

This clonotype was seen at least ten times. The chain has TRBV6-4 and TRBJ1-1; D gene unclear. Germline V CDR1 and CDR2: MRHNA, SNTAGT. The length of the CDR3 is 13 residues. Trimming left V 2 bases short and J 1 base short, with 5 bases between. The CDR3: CASSDRENTEAFF. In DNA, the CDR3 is TGTGCCAGCAGTGACAGGGAGAACACTGAAGCTTTCTTT.

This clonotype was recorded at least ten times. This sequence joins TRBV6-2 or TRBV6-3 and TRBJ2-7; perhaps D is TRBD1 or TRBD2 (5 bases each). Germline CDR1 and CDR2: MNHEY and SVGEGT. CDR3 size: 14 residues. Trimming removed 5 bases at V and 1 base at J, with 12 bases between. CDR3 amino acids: CASSNRDPSYEQYF. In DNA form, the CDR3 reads TGTGCCAGCAGTAACCGGGACCCTTCCTACGAGCAGTACTTC.

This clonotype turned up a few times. CDR3 residues: CASSSSLFGQGAGEQYF. Here the CDR3 DNA reads TGTGCCAGCAGCTCCTCCCTGTTTGGACAGGGGGCAGGAGAGCAGTACTTC. The chain carries TRBV7-9 and TRBJ2-7, with 11 bases identical to TRBD1. CDR1 and CDR2 from the germline V gene are SEHNR and FQNEAQ (reference sequence). V lost 4 bases, J lost 7 bases, and 15 bases stayed unmatched. This CDR3 has 17 residues.

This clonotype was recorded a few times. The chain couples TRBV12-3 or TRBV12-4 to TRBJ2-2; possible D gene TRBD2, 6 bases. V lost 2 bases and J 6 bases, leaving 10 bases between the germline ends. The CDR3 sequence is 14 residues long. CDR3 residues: CASSLSREAGELFF. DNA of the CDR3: TGTGCCAGCAGTTTAAGCAGGGAGGCCGGGGAGCTGTTTTTT.

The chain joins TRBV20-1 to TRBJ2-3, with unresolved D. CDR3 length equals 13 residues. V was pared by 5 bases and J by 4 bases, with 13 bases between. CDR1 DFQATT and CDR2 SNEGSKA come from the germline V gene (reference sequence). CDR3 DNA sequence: TGCAGTGCTCCCCCCACGTTCGCAGATACGCAGTATTTT. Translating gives CSAPPTFADTQYF.

The DNA of the CDR3 is TGCGCCAGCAGCTTGGGGCTGGGGAGCTCCTACAATGAGCAGTTCTTC. Its translation: CASSLGLGSSYNEQFF. The chain links TRBV5-1 to TRBJ2-1, with D possibly being TRBD2 (5 bases). The germline CDR1 and CDR2 sequences are SGHRS and YFSETQ. CDR3 length: 16 amino acids. Trimming pared 0 bases from V and 0 bases from J, leaving 10 bases between.

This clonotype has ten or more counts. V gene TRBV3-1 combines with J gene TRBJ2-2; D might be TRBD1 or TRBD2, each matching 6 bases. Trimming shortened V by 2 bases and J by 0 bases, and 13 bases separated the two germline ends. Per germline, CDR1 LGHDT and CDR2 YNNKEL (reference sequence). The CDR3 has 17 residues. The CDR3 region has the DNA TGTGCCAGCAGCCAACAAGGGGGGCGAGCGAACACCGGGGAGCTGTTTTTT. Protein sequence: CASSQQGGRANTGELFF. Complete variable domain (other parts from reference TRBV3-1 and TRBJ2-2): DTAVSQTPKYLVTQMGNDKSIKCEQNLGHDTMYWYKQDSKKFLKIMFSYNNKELIINETVPNRFSPKSPDKAHLNLHINSLELGDSAVYFCASSQQGGRANTGELFFGEGSRLTVL.

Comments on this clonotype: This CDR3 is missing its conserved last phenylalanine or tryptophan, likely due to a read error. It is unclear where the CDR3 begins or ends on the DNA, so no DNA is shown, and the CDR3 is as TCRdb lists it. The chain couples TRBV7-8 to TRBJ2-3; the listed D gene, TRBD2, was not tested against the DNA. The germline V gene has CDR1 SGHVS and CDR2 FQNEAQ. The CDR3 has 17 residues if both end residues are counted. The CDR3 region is CASSLRRLAGPTDTQEG.

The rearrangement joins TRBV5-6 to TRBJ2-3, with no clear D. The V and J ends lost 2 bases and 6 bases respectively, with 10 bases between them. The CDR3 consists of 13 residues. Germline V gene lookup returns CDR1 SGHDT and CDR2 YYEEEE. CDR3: CASSFNPGDTQYF. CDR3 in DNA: TGTGCCAGCAGCTTTAATCCCGGGGATACGCAGTATTTT.

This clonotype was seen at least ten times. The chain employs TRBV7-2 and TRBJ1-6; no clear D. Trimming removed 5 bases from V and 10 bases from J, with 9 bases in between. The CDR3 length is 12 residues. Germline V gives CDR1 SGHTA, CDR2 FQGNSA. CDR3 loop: CASSPSLSPLHF. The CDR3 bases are TGTGCCAGCAGCCCCTCCTTGTCACCCCTCCACTTT.

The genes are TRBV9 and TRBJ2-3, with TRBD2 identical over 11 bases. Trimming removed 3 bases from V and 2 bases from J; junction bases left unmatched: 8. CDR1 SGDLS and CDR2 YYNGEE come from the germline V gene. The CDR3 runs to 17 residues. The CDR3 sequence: CASSGTVTSGVTDTQYF. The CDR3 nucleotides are TGTGCCAGCAGCGGGACGGTGACTAGCGGGGTCACAGATACGCAGTATTTT.

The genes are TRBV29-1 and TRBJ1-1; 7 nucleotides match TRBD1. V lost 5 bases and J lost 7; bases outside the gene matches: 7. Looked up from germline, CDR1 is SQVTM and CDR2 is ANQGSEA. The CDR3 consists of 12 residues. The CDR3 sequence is CSVSWPGGEAFF. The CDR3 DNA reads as TGCAGCGTTAGCTGGCCAGGGGGTGAAGCTTTCTTT.

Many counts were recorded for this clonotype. In DNA form, the CDR3 reads TGTGCCAGCAGCGTCATCCCCACAGGGCGGACAGATACGCAGTATTTT. It yields the protein CASSVIPTGRTDTQYF. The gene calls are TRBV9 and TRBJ2-3; the D gene is possibly TRBD1 (6 bases). This CDR3 has 16 residues. The V and J ends lost 2 bases and 3 bases respectively, with 16 bases between them. Per germline, CDR1 SGDLS and CDR2 YYNGEE.

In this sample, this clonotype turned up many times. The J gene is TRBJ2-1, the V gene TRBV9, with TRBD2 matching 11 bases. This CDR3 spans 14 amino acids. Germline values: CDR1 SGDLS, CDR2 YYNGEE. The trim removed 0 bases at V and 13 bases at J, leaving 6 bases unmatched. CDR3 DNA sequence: TGTGCCAGCAGCGTAGTAACTAGCGGGGGAGAACAGTTCTTC. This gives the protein CASSVVTSGGEQFF.

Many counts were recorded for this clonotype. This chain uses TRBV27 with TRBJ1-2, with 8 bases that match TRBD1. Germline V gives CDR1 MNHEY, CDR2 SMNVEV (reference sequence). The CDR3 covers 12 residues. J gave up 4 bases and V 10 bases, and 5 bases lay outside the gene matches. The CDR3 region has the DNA TGTGCCACCAGGGGGCAAGGCTATGGCTACACCTTC. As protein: CATRGQGYGYTF.

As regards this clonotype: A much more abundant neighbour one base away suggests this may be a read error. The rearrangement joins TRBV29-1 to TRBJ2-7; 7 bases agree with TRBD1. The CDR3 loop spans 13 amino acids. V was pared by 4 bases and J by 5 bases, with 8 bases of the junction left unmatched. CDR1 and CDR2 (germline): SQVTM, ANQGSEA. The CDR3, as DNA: TGCAGCGTTGTGGGCAGGGGGTCCGACGAGCAGTACTTC. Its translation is CSVVGRGSDEQYF.

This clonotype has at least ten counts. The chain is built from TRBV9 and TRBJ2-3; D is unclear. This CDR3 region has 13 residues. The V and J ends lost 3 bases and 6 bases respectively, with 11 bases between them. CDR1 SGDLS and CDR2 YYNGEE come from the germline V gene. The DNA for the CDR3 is TGTGCCAGCAGCGGTCCGTCTCTGGATACGCAGTATTTT. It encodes CASSGPSLDTQYF.

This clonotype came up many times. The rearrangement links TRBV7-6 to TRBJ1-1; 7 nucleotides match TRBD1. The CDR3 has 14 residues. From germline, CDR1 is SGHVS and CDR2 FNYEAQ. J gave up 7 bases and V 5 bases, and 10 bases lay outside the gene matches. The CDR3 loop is CASSQTGLSGEAFF. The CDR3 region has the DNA TGTGCCAGCAGCCAGACAGGGTTGTCGGGTGAAGCTTTCTTT.